These T cell receptor beta chains were read from a single sample in a study of Ad26.COV2.S vaccination and SARS-CoV-2 variants. The repertoire was sequenced with immunoSEQ multiplex PCR; TCRdb's copy has only in-frame clones and lacks some. This sample has hundreds of thousands of clones, with approximately 88% found just once. The sequencing used peripheral blood, collected in a trial of Ad26.COV2.S vaccine versus placebo. The receptors were sampled from a person between 18 and 65 years old who received the Ad26.COV2.S COVID-19 vaccine or a placebo. Each CDR3 is given with its conserved first and last residue. Each record gives: clone size, V gene, J gene, D gene, CDR3 protein, CDR3 DNA. The D gene is left open where the match is weak. Only some rows state a clone size, as once, few, many or a class for expanded clones.

clone_size: -
v_call: TRBV6-5
j_call: TRBJ2-3
d_call: -
cdr3_aa: CASSYLGVVGTQYF
cdr3_nt: TGTGCCAGCAGTTACTTAGGAGTAGTAGGTACGCAGTATTTT

clone_size: once
v_call: TRBV3-1/TRBV3-2
j_call: TRBJ2-3
d_call: -
cdr3_aa: CASSLRGPSTDTQYF
cdr3_nt: TGTGCCAGCAGCCTTCGGGGACCTAGCACAGATACGCAGTATTTT

clone_size: -
v_call: TRBV6-5
j_call: TRBJ2-3
d_call: -
cdr3_aa: CASSLLTDTQYF
cdr3_nt: TGTGCCAGCAGTCTCCTCACAGATACGCAGTATTTT

clone_size: -
v_call: TRBV18
j_call: TRBJ2-2
d_call: TRBD2
cdr3_aa: CASSPPSGGAIGELFF
cdr3_nt: TGTGCCAGCTCACCACCTAGCGGGGGCGCGATCGGGGAGCTGTTTTTT

clone_size: -
v_call: TRBV6-5
j_call: TRBJ1-1
d_call: -
cdr3_aa: CASSYAGNEAFF
cdr3_nt: TGTGCCAGCAGTTACGCGGGGAATGAAGCTTTCTTT

clone_size: -
v_call: TRBV27
j_call: TRBJ2-7
d_call: -
cdr3_aa: CASSRDFSYEQYF
cdr3_nt: TGTGCCAGCAGCCGGGACTTCTCCTACGAGCAGTACTTC

clone_size: -
v_call: TRBV4-3
j_call: TRBJ1-4
d_call: -
cdr3_aa: CASSQDRLAPKLFF
cdr3_nt: TGCGCCAGCAGCCAAGATCGTTTGGCGCCAAAACTGTTTTTT

clone_size: -
v_call: TRBV3-1/TRBV3-2
j_call: TRBJ2-3
d_call: -
cdr3_aa: CASSPNHPTDTQYF
cdr3_nt: TGTGCCAGCAGCCCTAACCACCCCACAGATACGCAGTATTTT

clone_size: -
v_call: TRBV27
j_call: TRBJ2-1
d_call: -
cdr3_aa: CASSHSGTSAYEQFF
cdr3_nt: TGTGCCAGCAGTCACTCCGGGACGTCAGCTTATGAGCAGTTCTTC

clone_size: -
v_call: TRBV12-3/TRBV12-4
j_call: TRBJ2-7
d_call: TRBD1
cdr3_aa: CASIGQDYEQYF
cdr3_nt: TGTGCCAGCATCGGACAGGACTACGAGCAGTACTTC

clone_size: -
v_call: TRBV6-6
j_call: TRBJ1-4
d_call: -
cdr3_aa: CASSRPTGTTNEKLFF
cdr3_nt: TGTGCCAGCAGTCGGCCAACTGGGACAACTAATGAAAAACTGTTTTTT

clone_size: -
v_call: TRBV20-1
j_call: TRBJ1-1
d_call: -
cdr3_aa: CSASYPGTSMITEAFF
cdr3_nt: TGCAGTGCTAGTTACCCGGGGACTTCCATGATCACTGAAGCTTTCTTT

clone_size: few
v_call: TRBV11-2
j_call: TRBJ1-2
d_call: -
cdr3_aa: CASSTGPSGGYTF
cdr3_nt: TGTGCCAGCAGCACGGGCCCCTCGGGGGGCTACACCTTC

clone_size: -
v_call: TRBV30
j_call: TRBJ2-7
d_call: -
cdr3_aa: CAWEEGTYEQYF
cdr3_nt: TGTGCCTGGGAAGAGGGAACCTACGAGCAGTACTTC

clone_size: -
v_call: TRBV4-1
j_call: TRBJ1-1
d_call: -
cdr3_aa: CASSQDKGRTEAFF
cdr3_nt: TGCGCCAGCAGCCAAGATAAGGGGCGGACTGAAGCTTTCTTT

clone_size: -
v_call: TRBV5-1
j_call: TRBJ1-1
d_call: -
cdr3_aa: CASSPIAGLTNTEAFF
cdr3_nt: TGCGCCAGCAGCCCGATCGCCGGACTTACGAACACTGAAGCTTTCTTT

clone_size: -
v_call: TRBV7-9
j_call: TRBJ1-1
d_call: -
cdr3_aa: CASSLDRNTEAFF
cdr3_nt: TGTGCCAGCAGTTTGGACAGGAACACTGAAGCTTTCTTT

clone_size: -
v_call: TRBV7-2
j_call: TRBJ2-3
d_call: TRBD2
cdr3_aa: CASSFAGADTQYF
cdr3_nt: TGTGCCAGCAGCTTCGCGGGAGCAGATACGCAGTATTTT

clone_size: once
v_call: TRBV6-5
j_call: TRBJ1-5
d_call: -
cdr3_aa: CASHFLDSNQPQHF
cdr3_nt: TGTGCCAGCCATTTTCTGGATAGCAATCAGCCCCAGCATTTT

clone_size: -
v_call: TRBV7-3
j_call: TRBJ1-1
d_call: TRBD1
cdr3_aa: CASSTGQGGTEAFF
cdr3_nt: TGTGCCAGCAGCACCGGACAGGGTGGCACTGAAGCTTTCTTT

clone_size: -
v_call: TRBV27
j_call: TRBJ2-3
d_call: TRBD1
cdr3_aa: CASRGTATDTQYF
cdr3_nt: TGTGCCAGCAGGGGGACAGCGACAGATACGCAGTATTTT

clone_size: -
v_call: TRBV2
j_call: TRBJ2-1
d_call: -
cdr3_aa: CASSDSQGRSMRLQFF
cdr3_nt: TGTGCCAGCAGTGATTCTCAGGGAAGATCAATGAGACTGCAGTTCTTC

clone_size: -
v_call: TRBV19
j_call: TRBJ1-5
d_call: -
cdr3_aa: CATRLGTYSNQPQHF
cdr3_nt: TGTGCCACTCGCTTAGGGACATATAGCAATCAGCCCCAGCATTTT

clone_size: -
v_call: TRBV6-6
j_call: TRBJ2-7
d_call: -
cdr3_aa: CASSREGYEQYF
cdr3_nt: TGTGCCAGCAGTAGGGAAGGTTACGAGCAGTACTTC

clone_size: -
v_call: TRBV5-1
j_call: TRBJ2-2
d_call: -
cdr3_aa: CASSLSRSAGELFF
cdr3_nt: TGCGCCAGCAGCTTAAGCAGGTCGGCCGGGGAGCTGTTTTTT

clone_size: -
v_call: TRBV6-5
j_call: TRBJ1-1
d_call: TRBD1
cdr3_aa: CASSYPGGITEAFF
cdr3_nt: TGTGCCAGCAGTTACCCAGGGGGAATAACTGAAGCTTTCTTT

clone_size: -
v_call: TRBV6-2/TRBV6-3
j_call: TRBJ2-5
d_call: -
cdr3_aa: CASSYAGKETQYF
cdr3_nt: TGTGCCAGCAGTTACGCTGGGAAAGAGACCCAGTACTTC

clone_size: -
v_call: TRBV13
j_call: TRBJ1-1
d_call: -
cdr3_aa: CASSLSSGLPTQAFF
cdr3_nt: TGTGCCAGCAGCTTATCAAGCGGGCTTCCAACCCAAGCTTTCTTT

clone_size: -
v_call: TRBV4-3
j_call: TRBJ1-3
d_call: TRBD1
cdr3_aa: CASSQGQGVPGNTIYF
cdr3_nt: TGCGCCAGCAGCCAGGGACAGGGAGTCCCTGGAAACACCATATATTTT

clone_size: -
v_call: TRBV10-1
j_call: TRBJ1-2
d_call: TRBD1
cdr3_aa: CASAPDRVNGYTF
cdr3_nt: TGCGCCAGCGCTCCCGACAGGGTGAATGGCTACACCTTC

clone_size: -
v_call: TRBV23-1
j_call: TRBJ1-1
d_call: -
cdr3_aa: CASSQSREGLRTEAFF
cdr3_nt: TGCGCCAGCAGTCAATCAAGGGAGGGGCTGAGGACTGAAGCTTTCTTT

clone_size: -
v_call: TRBV12-3/TRBV12-4
j_call: TRBJ2-5
d_call: -
cdr3_aa: CASTRRALGTQYF
cdr3_nt: TGTGCCAGCACTCGAAGAGCCTTAGGGACCCAGTACTTC

clone_size: -
v_call: TRBV18
j_call: TRBJ2-4
d_call: -
cdr3_aa: CASSPGKNIQYF
cdr3_nt: TGTGCCAGCTCACCTGGCAAAAACATTCAGTACTTC

clone_size: -
v_call: TRBV19
j_call: TRBJ1-1
d_call: -
cdr3_aa: CASSTHVGGTEAFF
cdr3_nt: TGTGCCAGTAGTACCCATGTGGGGGGCACTGAAGCTTTCTTT

clone_size: -
v_call: TRBV4-3
j_call: TRBJ2-7
d_call: TRBD1
cdr3_aa: CASSQDVGTALYEQYF
cdr3_nt: TGCGCCAGCAGCCAAGATGTCGGGACAGCCCTCTACGAGCAGTACTTC

clone_size: -
v_call: TRBV7-9
j_call: TRBJ2-5
d_call: TRBD2
cdr3_aa: CASSFSGSAQETQYF
cdr3_nt: TGTGCCAGCAGCTTTAGCGGGAGCGCTCAAGAGACCCAGTACTTC

clone_size: -
v_call: TRBV5-1
j_call: TRBJ1-5
d_call: TRBD1
cdr3_aa: CASSSGTGSNQPQHF
cdr3_nt: TGCGCCAGCAGCTCCGGGACAGGGAGCAATCAGCCCCAGCATTTT

clone_size: -
v_call: TRBV10-3
j_call: TRBJ2-1
d_call: -
cdr3_aa: CAISSQVTQFF
cdr3_nt: TGTGCCATCAGTTCCCAGGTAACCCAGTTCTTC

clone_size: -
v_call: TRBV2
j_call: TRBJ2-5
d_call: -
cdr3_aa: CASSARLRTQYF
cdr3_nt: TGTGCCAGCAGTGCCCGACTCCGGACCCAGTACTTC

clone_size: few
v_call: TRBV15
j_call: TRBJ2-7
d_call: -
cdr3_aa: CATSDRRGYEQYF
cdr3_nt: TGTGCCACCAGTGACCGACGGGGGTACGAGCAGTACTTC

clone_size: -
v_call: TRBV9
j_call: TRBJ2-5
d_call: TRBD2
cdr3_aa: CASSVGTSGKETQYF
cdr3_nt: TGTGCCAGCAGCGTAGGGACTAGCGGGAAAGAGACCCAGTACTTC

clone_size: -
v_call: TRBV4-1
j_call: TRBJ2-5
d_call: TRBD1
cdr3_aa: CASSQPGQGRETQYF
cdr3_nt: TGCGCCAGCAGCCAACCCGGACAGGGGCGAGAGACCCAGTACTTC

clone_size: -
v_call: TRBV11-2
j_call: TRBJ2-7
d_call: -
cdr3_aa: CASSLVGGGEQYF
cdr3_nt: TGTGCCAGCAGCTTAGTTGGGGGAGGCGAGCAGTACTTC

clone_size: -
v_call: TRBV30
j_call: TRBJ1-3
d_call: -
cdr3_aa: CAWSRSLGGNTIYF
cdr3_nt: TGTGCCTGGAGTCGGTCCCTGGGAGGAAACACCATATATTTT

clone_size: -
v_call: TRBV5-1
j_call: TRBJ2-2
d_call: -
cdr3_aa: CASSPRGDLNTGELFF
cdr3_nt: TGCGCCAGCAGCCCCCGAGGGGACTTGAACACCGGGGAGCTGTTTTTT

clone_size: -
v_call: TRBV10-3
j_call: TRBJ1-5
d_call: -
cdr3_aa: CAISEVKGNQPQHF
cdr3_nt: TGTGCCATCAGTGAGGTCAAGGGGAATCAGCCCCAGCATTTT

clone_size: -
v_call: TRBV9
j_call: TRBJ2-5
d_call: -
cdr3_aa: CASNRGSAQETQYF
cdr3_nt: TGTGCCAGCAATAGGGGGAGTGCTCAAGAGACCCAGTACTTC

clone_size: -
v_call: TRBV4-3
j_call: TRBJ2-2
d_call: TRBD1
cdr3_aa: CASSQEQGVTGELFF
cdr3_nt: TGCGCCAGCAGCCAAGAACAGGGGGTGACCGGGGAGCTGTTTTTT

clone_size: -
v_call: TRBV5-4
j_call: TRBJ1-3
d_call: TRBD1
cdr3_aa: CASSYRGPSSGNTIYF
cdr3_nt: TGTGCCAGCAGCTACAGGGGCCCTAGCTCTGGAAACACCATATATTTT

clone_size: -
v_call: TRBV10-3
j_call: TRBJ2-5
d_call: -
cdr3_aa: CAISESRAGGSGTQYF
cdr3_nt: TGTGCCATCAGTGAGTCCCGGGCAGGCGGTTCAGGGACCCAGTACTTC

clone_size: -
v_call: TRBV5-6
j_call: TRBJ2-2
d_call: TRBD2
cdr3_aa: CASSLRLAGVWELFF
cdr3_nt: TGTGCCAGCAGCTTGAGACTAGCGGGAGTGTGGGAGCTGTTTTTT

clone_size: -
v_call: TRBV4-1
j_call: TRBJ2-5
d_call: TRBD1
cdr3_aa: CASSHIGQGQETQYF
cdr3_nt: TGCGCCAGCAGCCATATAGGACAGGGACAAGAGACCCAGTACTTC

clone_size: once
v_call: TRBV6-6
j_call: TRBJ1-1
d_call: TRBD1
cdr3_aa: CASSYQTGMATEAFF
cdr3_nt: TGTGCCAGCAGTTACCAGACAGGGATGGCCACTGAAGCTTTCTTT

clone_size: -
v_call: TRBV29-1
j_call: TRBJ2-2
d_call: TRBD2
cdr3_aa: CSVEGSGRARGELFF
cdr3_nt: TGCAGCGTTGAAGGTAGCGGGAGGGCCAGGGGGGAGCTGTTTTTT

clone_size: many
v_call: TRBV4-2
j_call: TRBJ1-6
d_call: TRBD1
cdr3_aa: CASSPTGTGYNSPLHF
cdr3_nt: TGTGCCAGCAGCCCTACCGGGACAGGGTATAATTCACCCCTCCACTTT